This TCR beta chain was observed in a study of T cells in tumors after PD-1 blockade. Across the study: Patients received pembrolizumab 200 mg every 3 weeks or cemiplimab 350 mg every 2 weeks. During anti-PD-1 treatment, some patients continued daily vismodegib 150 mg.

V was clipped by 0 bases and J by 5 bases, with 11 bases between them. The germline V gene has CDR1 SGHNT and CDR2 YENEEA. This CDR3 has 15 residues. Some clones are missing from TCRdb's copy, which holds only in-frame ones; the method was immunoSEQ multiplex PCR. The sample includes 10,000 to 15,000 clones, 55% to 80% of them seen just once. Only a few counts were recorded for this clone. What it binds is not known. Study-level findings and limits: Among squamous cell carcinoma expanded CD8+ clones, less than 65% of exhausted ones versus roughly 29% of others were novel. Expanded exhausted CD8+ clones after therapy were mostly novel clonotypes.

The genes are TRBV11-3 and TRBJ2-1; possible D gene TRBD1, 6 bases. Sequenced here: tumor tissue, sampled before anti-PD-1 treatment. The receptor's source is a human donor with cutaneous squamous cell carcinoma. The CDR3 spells CASSLDRGSHNEQFF. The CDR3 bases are TGTGCCAGCAGCTTAGACAGGGGATCCCACAATGAGCAGTTCTTC. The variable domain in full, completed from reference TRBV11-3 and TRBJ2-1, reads EAGVVQSPRYKIIEKKQPVAFWCNPISGHNTLYWYLQNLGQGPELLIRYENEEAVDDSQLPKDRFSAERLKGVDSTLKIQPAELGDSAVYLCASSLDRGSHNEQFFGPGTRLTVL.